This T cell receptor (beta chain) was retrieved from a study of T-cell reconstitution after alpha-beta-depleted transplantation in children. Findings and limits, study-wide: Surviving recipient T cells and thymic progenitors accounted for the high day-60 TCRbeta diversity observed in some patients. Several hundred expanded graft clones reportedly supplied alpha-beta T cells about two months after transplant. Newly produced T cells mostly provided counts and TCRbeta diversity after one year, as hyperexpanded clones declined.

Unique molecular identifiers were used to barcode this TCRbeta library. MiXCR, applied by TCRdb to the PCR reads, yields one record per CDR3 protein. The sample carries 490,000 or so distinct CDR3 sequences, about 10% recorded once. This clonotype was seen ten or more times. Antigen: not known. The ends were cut back, 6 bases at V and 1 base at J, with 8 bases in the middle. Germline-derived CDR1 and CDR2 are ENHRY and SYGVKD. This CDR3 spans 13 amino acids. The chain couples TRBV10-3 to TRBJ2-3; D is possibly TRBD2 (5 bases). Source: PBMCs, taken before TCRalphabeta/CD19-depleted stem cell transplant. The sequence came from a child aged 2 to 15 with inherited bone marrow failure, due to receive a stem cell transplant. This chain's CDR3 is CAIRRDGTDTQYF. The DNA for the CDR3 is TGTGCCATCAGGAGGGATGGCACAGATACGCAGTATTTT.